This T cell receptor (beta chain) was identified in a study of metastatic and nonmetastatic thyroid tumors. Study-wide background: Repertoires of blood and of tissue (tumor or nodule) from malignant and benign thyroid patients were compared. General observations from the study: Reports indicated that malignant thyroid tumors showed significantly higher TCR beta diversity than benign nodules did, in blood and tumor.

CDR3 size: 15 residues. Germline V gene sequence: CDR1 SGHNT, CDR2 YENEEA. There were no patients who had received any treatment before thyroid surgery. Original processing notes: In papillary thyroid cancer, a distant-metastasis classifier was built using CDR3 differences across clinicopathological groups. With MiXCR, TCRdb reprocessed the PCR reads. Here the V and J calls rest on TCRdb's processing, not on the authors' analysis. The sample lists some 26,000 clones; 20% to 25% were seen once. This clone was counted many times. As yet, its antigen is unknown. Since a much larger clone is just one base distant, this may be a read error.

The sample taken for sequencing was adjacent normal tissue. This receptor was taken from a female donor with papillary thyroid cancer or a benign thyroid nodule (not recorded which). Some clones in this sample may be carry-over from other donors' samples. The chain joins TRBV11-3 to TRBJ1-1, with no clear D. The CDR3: CASSQTLPANTEVFF. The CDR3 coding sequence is TGTGCCAGCAGTCAAACCCTACCTGCGAACACTGAAGTTTTCTTT.